Sequencing of this T cell receptor (beta chain) was carried out in a study of somatic mutations in cytotoxic T cells in rheumatoid arthritis. Findings of the study overall: Any difference in CD8+ T-cell clonality between patients who had rheumatoid arthritis and healthy controls who were age-matched was not statistically significant.

Germline CDR1 and CDR2: MNHEY and SVGAGI. CDR3 length equals 15 residues. V shed 3 bases and J 2 bases; nucleotides not matched to a gene: 3. Measured with immunoSEQ multiplex PCR; TCRdb has only the in-frame clones, and not every one. Of roughly 11,000 clones in the sample, roughly four fifths were seen once. To note about this clone: Antigen specificity is unknown.

This receptor was obtained from a woman between 35 and 50 years old in good health. The chain combines TRBV6-5 with TRBJ1-4, with 7 bases lining up with TRBD1. The sequenced sample consisted of CD8+ T cells sorted from blood. CDR3 in amino acids: CASSYSRGTNEKLFF. CDR3 DNA sequence: TGTGCCAGCAGTTATTCCAGGGGGACTAATGAAAAACTGTTTTTT.